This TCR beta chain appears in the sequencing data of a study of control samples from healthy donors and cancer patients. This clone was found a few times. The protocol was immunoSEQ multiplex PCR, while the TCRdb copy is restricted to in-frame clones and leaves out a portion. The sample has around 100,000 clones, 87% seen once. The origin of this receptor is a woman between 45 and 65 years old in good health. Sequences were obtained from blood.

The CDR3 bases are TGTGCCATCAGTGTTGGAACTAGCGGGACCAATGAGCAGTTCTTC. This sequence encodes CAISVGTSGTNEQFF. The V and J genes are TRBV10-3 and TRBJ2-1, with TRBD2 identical over 10 bases. CDR1 is ENHRY, CDR2 SYGVKD, per germline. V lost 4 bases and J lost 6; bases outside the gene matches: 6. The CDR3 totals 15 residues.